The 10 T cell receptor beta chains listed next were all sequenced from one sample in a study of T-cell reconstitution after alpha-beta-depleted transplantation in children (dated by TCRdb to 2016 to 2018). Libraries were prepared through PCR. TCRdb names Illumina HiSeq 2500 as the instrument used. TCR libraries were prepared with molecular barcoding, using unique molecular identifiers to normalize TCRbeta repertoire quantification. TCRdb passed the public sequencing reads through fastp at Q25 and MiXCR, retaining productive beta sequences. Duplicate CDR3 protein sequences are folded into a single record with the most common DNA and genes. The sample table holds about 610,000 distinct CDR3 sequences, of which roughly a tenth were seen once. 4% to 5% of the sample goes to the ten largest clones. Sequencing was performed on PBMCs from the stem cell graft donor, taken from the stem cell graft. The receptors shown here come from a human donor who donated a stem cell graft to a child with acute myeloid leukemia.

The chain links TRBV20-1 to TRBJ2-5; 12 bases line up with TRBD2. Losses at the gene ends were 6 bases for V and 6 bases for J; bases not matched to a gene: 11. Germline V gene data show CDR1 as DFQATT and CDR2 as SNEGSKA (reference sequence). The CDR3 is made up of 15 amino acids. This CDR3 reads CSASATSGSIKTQYF. The CDR3 DNA sequence: TGCAGTGCCAGTGCGACTAGCGGGAGTATTAAGACCCAGTACTTC.

This clonotype occurred many times. This chain uses TRBV6-5 with TRBJ1-1; no definite D call. This CDR3 is built from 14 residues. The V end lost 2 bases, the J end lost 1 base, and 8 bases lay between the germline ends. Germline V lookup: CDR1 MNHEY, CDR2 SVGAGI. This chain's CDR3 is CASSYGQRNTEAFF. DNA for the CDR3: TGTGCCAGCAGTTACGGGCAGAGGAACACTGAAGCTTTCTTT.

At least ten counts were recorded for this clonotype. The V gene is TRBV24-1, the J gene TRBJ1-6; D remains ambiguous. V lost 5 bases and J lost 14, with 9 bases in between. In germline, CDR1 is KGHDR, CDR2 SFDVKD. The CDR3 spans 11 residues. CDR3 region: CATSAGRTLHF. DNA of the CDR3: TGTGCCACCAGTGCCGGGCGGACCCTCCACTTT.

This clonotype turned up a few times. The gene calls are TRBV25-1 and TRBJ2-7; 7 bases map to TRBD1. Per germline, CDR1 MGHDK and CDR2 SYGVNS. The ends lost 4 bases at V and 6 bases at J; junction bases unmatched: 9. CDR3 length: 14 residues. This CDR3 is CASSVQGIFGEQYF. The CDR3 region has the DNA TGTGCCAGCAGTGTACAGGGGATATTCGGCGAGCAGTACTTC.

This clonotype was detected a few times. This chain links TRBV27 with TRBJ2-7; TRBD2 agrees at 8 bases. V was pared by 0 bases and J by 1 base, with 8 bases of the junction left unmatched. CDR1 is MNHEY, CDR2 SMNVEV, per germline (reference sequence). The CDR3 runs 17 residues. The CDR3 nucleotides read TGTGCCAGCAGTTTATCGGGGGTAGCGGGGTATTCCTACGAGCAGTACTTC. Amino acids: CASSLSGVAGYSYEQYF.

This clonotype was recorded a few times. The chain employs TRBV19 and TRBJ2-5, with TRBD2 as a possible D gene (6 bases). CDR1 and CDR2 (germline): LNHDA, SQIVND (reference sequence). The CDR3 totals 14 residues. Trimming left V 9 bases short and J 1 base short, with 15 bases between. The CDR3 bases are TGTGCCAGCCGGGACTTCTATGGCCAAGAGACCCAGTACTTC. Amino acids: CASRDFYGQETQYF.

The sample holds many counts of this clonotype. This rearrangement joins TRBV29-1 to TRBJ2-7; tentative D call: TRBD2 (5 bases). CDR3 length: 13 residues. Germline CDR1 is SQVTM and CDR2 is ANQGSEA. Trimming pared 4 bases from V and 3 bases from J, leaving 13 bases between. This CDR3 is CSVAQLGNYEQYF. The DNA for the CDR3 is TGCAGCGTTGCCCAACTAGGGAACTACGAGCAGTACTTC.

This clonotype was recorded at least ten times. The rearrangement joins TRBV20-1 to TRBJ2-1, with 9 bases aligning to TRBD2. Germline CDR1 is DFQATT and CDR2 is SNEGSKA (reference sequence). The CDR3 extends over 16 amino acids. With 3 bases clipped from V and 10 bases from J, the junction kept 16 bases outside the gene matches. The CDR3 reads CSASDSRGRAVNEQFF. CDR3 coding DNA: TGCAGTGCTAGTGATTCCCGCGGGAGGGCCGTGAACGAGCAGTTCTTC.

This CDR3 is CASSLARDRGLQPQHF. For the CDR3, the DNA is TGTGCCAGCAGTTTAGCGCGGGACAGGGGGTTACAGCCCCAGCATTTT. J is TRBJ1-5 and V is TRBV12-3 or TRBV12-4, with 11 bases fitting TRBD1. CDR3 size: 16 residues. Germline trimming cut 0 bases from V and 7 bases from J; bases unmatched to any gene: 5.

In its sample, this clonotype was seen a few times. V and J are TRBV12-3 or TRBV12-4 and TRBJ1-2; D not certain. Deletions cut 7 bases from V and 4 bases from J, with 13 bases between. The CDR3 length is 13 residues. This chain's CDR3 is CASTAFVGYGYTF. The CDR3 bases are TGTGCCAGCACGGCCTTTGTGGGCTATGGCTACACCTTC.